The 26 T cell receptor beta chains below were found in one sample sequenced in a study of identical twins. TCRdb used MiXCR to reprocess the 5' RACE reads, holding one entry per CDR3 protein. The sample contains roughly 690,000 distinct CDR3 sequences, 6.1% of which appear only once. Sequenced sample: naive T cells sorted from blood. These receptors were taken from a man between 18 and 35 years old in good health.

This sequence joins TRBV7-9 and TRBJ2-1; D may be TRBD2 (6 bases). The CDR3 sequence is 17 residues long. Germline CDR1 reads SEHNR; CDR2 reads FQNEAQ (reference sequence). Between the trimmed V and J ends, which lost 2 bases and 5 bases, there was a span of 19 bases. In DNA, the CDR3 is TGTGCCAGCAGCTTAAGGGCGGGGCTAGGAGTCAACAATGAGCAGTTCTTC. Its translation is CASSLRAGLGVNNEQFF.

This clonotype was detected a few times. V is TRBV12-3 or TRBV12-4 and J is TRBJ2-5, with a possible D match to TRBD1 (6 bases). V lost 4 bases and J 5 bases, leaving 14 bases between the germline ends. The CDR3 length is 14 residues. In DNA, the CDR3 is TGTGCCAGCAGTTCGAGACAGGTCTGGGAGACCCAGTACTTC. This encodes CASSSRQVWETQYF.

This rearrangement joins TRBV4-2 to TRBJ2-7, with D possibly being TRBD1 or TRBD2 (5 bases each). From germline, CDR1 is LGHNA and CDR2 YNFKEQ. This CDR3 has 13 residues. The germline V and J ends were trimmed by 8 bases and 5 bases, with 16 bases remaining between them. The CDR3 reads CASAWARGDEQYF. CDR3 nucleotides: TGTGCCAGCGCATGGGCAAGGGGAGACGAGCAGTACTTC.

V and J are TRBV28 and TRBJ2-7, with 8 bases fitting TRBD2. CDR3 length equals 14 residues. J lost 6 bases, V lost 5 bases, and 9 bases had no gene match. Per germline, CDR1 MDHEN and CDR2 SYDVKM. The CDR3, as DNA: TGTGCCAGCAGTCCAATCGGGAGGGCGAGCGAGCAGTACTTC. Its protein is CASSPIGRASEQYF.

In its sample, this clonotype was seen many times. The chain recombines TRBV18 with TRBJ2-3; TRBD2 is a possible D gene (6 bases). Germline V lookup: CDR1 KGHSH, CDR2 LQKENI. The CDR3 runs 15 residues. Trimming left V 1 base short and J 4 bases short, with 12 bases between. Here the CDR3 reads CASSPQRELADTQYF. The CDR3 DNA reads TGTGCCAGCTCACCACAACGGGAGTTGGCAGATACGCAGTATTTT.

This clonotype was picked up many times. This rearrangement joins TRBV7-9 to TRBJ2-1; 11 nucleotides line up with TRBD2. Germline trimming cut 10 bases from V and 5 bases from J; bases unmatched to any gene: 1. The CDR3 covers 12 residues. From germline, CDR1 is SEHNR and CDR2 FQNEAQ (reference sequence). Written as DNA, the CDR3 is TGTGCCATGGGACTAGCGGACAATGAGCAGTTCTTC. Translated, it gives CAMGLADNEQFF.

This clonotype was observed a handful of times. The genes are TRBV6-5 and TRBJ1-4; 8 bases agree with TRBD1. This CDR3 has 14 residues. Per germline, CDR1 MNHEY and CDR2 SVGAGI. The ends lost 1 base at V and 6 bases at J; junction bases unmatched: 1. The CDR3 protein is CASSYLQGDEKLFF. CDR3 nucleotide sequence: TGTGCCAGCAGTTACTTACAGGGGGATGAAAAACTGTTTTTT.

The V gene is TRBV6-6, the J gene TRBJ1-2; D is perhaps TRBD1 (5 bases). The CDR3 is made up of 13 amino acids. Germline CDR1 reads MNHNY; CDR2 reads SVGAGI (reference sequence). V lost 8 bases and J 2 bases, leaving 12 bases between the germline ends. The CDR3 sequence: CASGLRENYGYTF. DNA of the CDR3: TGTGCCAGCGGTCTCAGGGAGAACTATGGCTACACCTTC.

Many counts were recorded for this clonotype. This rearrangement joins TRBV7-9 to TRBJ2-5, with 9 bases aligning to TRBD1. CDR3 length: 13 residues. V was pared by 4 bases and J by 5 bases, with 2 bases of the junction left unmatched. Germline V gene data show CDR1 as SEHNR and CDR2 as FQNEAQ (reference sequence). CDR3 protein: CASSWDRDETQYF. The DNA for the CDR3 is TGTGCCAGCAGCTGGGACAGGGATGAGACCCAGTACTTC.

This clonotype was observed many times. The J gene is TRBJ2-3, the V gene TRBV20-1, with 10 bases lining up with TRBD2. J lost 3 bases, V lost 5 bases, and 2 bases had no gene match. The CDR3 sequence is 13 residues long. CDR1 and CDR2 from the germline V gene are DFQATT and SNEGSKA (reference sequence). This CDR3 is CSALTSGTDTQYF. CDR3 DNA: TGCAGTGCTCTGACTAGCGGGACAGATACGCAGTATTTT.

This clonotype has more than one count but fewer than ten. V and J are TRBV20-1 and TRBJ2-2; 7 nucleotides agree with TRBD2. V gave up 2 bases and J gave up 6 bases; unmatched junction bases: 15. The CDR3 covers 17 residues. Germline V gene sequence: CDR1 DFQATT, CDR2 SNEGSKA (reference sequence). The chain's CDR3 is CSARTGTTHAPAGELFF. As DNA, the CDR3 is TGCAGTGCTAGAACCGGGACTACCCACGCCCCGGCCGGGGAGCTGTTTTTT.

This clonotype has ten or more counts. The chain joins TRBV7-7 to TRBJ2-7; D perhaps matches TRBD2 (5 bases). The CDR3 contains 13 residues. From germline, CDR1 is SSHAT and CDR2 FNYEAQ (reference sequence). V was pared by 5 bases and J by 5 bases, with 13 bases between. The CDR3 sequence: CASSILGSHEQYF. In DNA form, the CDR3 reads TGTGCCAGCAGCATACTAGGAAGTCACGAGCAGTACTTC.

The rearrangement links TRBV5-6 to TRBJ2-1; 9 bases match TRBD2. The trim removed 3 bases at V and 1 base at J, leaving 8 bases unmatched. The CDR3 loop spans 17 amino acids. The V gene's germline CDR1 is SGHDT and CDR2 YYEEEE. As DNA, the CDR3 is TGTGCCAGCAGCTCCTTAGCGGGAGCGGGTTCCTACAATGAGCAGTTCTTC. This translates into CASSSLAGAGSYNEQFF.

This clonotype was recorded at least ten times. The chain links TRBV6-4 to TRBJ1-2; possible D gene TRBD1, 5 bases. CDR1 and CDR2 (germline): MRHNA, SNTAGT. V gave up 2 bases and J gave up 1 base, with 14 bases separating them. CDR3 size: 16 residues. The CDR3 nucleotides read TGTGCCAGCAGTGACGCGACAGCTCCCTTTAACTATGGCTACACCTTC. It yields the protein CASSDATAPFNYGYTF.

This clonotype appeared many times. The rearrangement joins TRBV20-1 to TRBJ2-1; 11 bases align to TRBD2. Germline CDR1 and CDR2: DFQATT and SNEGSKA (reference sequence). The CDR3 is 17 residues long. Trimming removed 3 bases from V and 4 bases from J; junction bases left unmatched: 11. The CDR3, as DNA: TGCAGTGCTAGGAGGACTAGCGGGTCCTTATCGTACAATGAGCAGTTCTTC. Translating it yields CSARRTSGSLSYNEQFF.

This clonotype appeared many times. The gene calls are TRBV6-5 and TRBJ2-1; 10 bases line up with TRBD2. Losses at the gene ends were 0 bases for V and 9 bases for J; bases not matched to a gene: 8. This CDR3 has 16 amino acids. The germline gives CDR1 MNHEY, CDR2 SVGAGI. The CDR3 coding sequence is TGTGCCAGCAGTTACTCGCCCCTAGCGGGAGTCGGTGAGCAGTTCTTC. Translation gives CASSYSPLAGVGEQFF.

In its sample, this clonotype was seen a few times. The V call is TRBV3-1, the J call TRBJ1-4; D is possibly TRBD1 (5 bases). V shed 4 bases and J shed 8 bases, with 11 bases lying between them. The CDR3 length is 13 residues. The germline V gene has CDR1 LGHDT and CDR2 YNNKEL (reference sequence). DNA of the CDR3: TGTGCCAGCAGCCCCGACAGTCGGGAAAAACTGTTTTTT. Amino acids: CASSPDSREKLFF.

The chain carries TRBV15 and TRBJ2-1; 8 bases agree with TRBD2. CDR1 LNHNV and CDR2 YYDKDF come from the germline V gene (reference sequence). V lost 2 bases to trimming and J lost 4 bases; unmatched junction nucleotides: 13. The CDR3 contains 18 residues. CDR3 sequence reads: CATSRPEIREGLYNEQFF. The CDR3 nucleotides are TGTGCCACCAGCAGACCGGAGATTCGGGAGGGCCTGTACAATGAGCAGTTCTTC.

This clonotype was detected only a few times. This chain links TRBV20-1 with TRBJ1-4; unclear D gene. Germline V lookup: CDR1 DFQATT, CDR2 SNEGSKA (reference sequence). Trimming stripped 0 bases from V and 3 bases from J, with 8 bases between. There are 14 residues in the CDR3. CDR3 in DNA: TGCAGTGCTAGAGATCCGGGATCTAATGAAAAACTGTTTTTT. Residues: CSARDPGSNEKLFF.

The V call is TRBV6-1, the J call TRBJ1-5, with unresolved D. Germline values: CDR1 MNHNS, CDR2 SASEGT. V was shortened by 8 bases and J by 3 bases, with 14 bases between the two germline ends. This CDR3 region has 14 residues. CDR3 in amino acids: CASSERTTNQPQHF. CDR3 coding DNA: TGTGCCAGCTCAGAAAGGACCACCAATCAGCCCCAGCATTTT.

Ten or more counts support this clonotype. The rearrangement uses TRBV3-1 and TRBJ2-7; 16 bases are a match to TRBD2. The germline CDR1 and CDR2 sequences are LGHDT and YNNKEL (reference sequence). Germline trimming cut 4 bases from V and 3 bases from J; bases unmatched to any gene: 6. The CDR3 loop spans 17 amino acids. The CDR3 DNA sequence: TGTGCCAGCAGCCCGGGACTAGCGGGAGGGCGCTTCTACGAGCAGTACGTC. It translates to CASSPGLAGGRFYEQYV.

This clonotype was counted only a few times. J is TRBJ1-3 and V is TRBV19; D ambiguous. Germline values: CDR1 LNHDA, CDR2 SQIVND (reference sequence). Trimming stripped 7 bases from V and 4 bases from J, with 14 bases between. CDR3 length: 14 amino acids. CDR3 protein: CASTAFASGNTIYF. The CDR3 DNA reads as TGTGCCAGTACCGCCTTTGCGTCCGGAAACACCATATATTTT.

About this clonotype: A clone one base away is much larger, so this may be a read error. CDR3 in DNA: TGTGCCAGCAGCCCCATTGAGGGGTACGAGCAGTACGTC. Residues: CASSPIEGYEQYV. The chain carries TRBV11-2 and TRBJ2-7, with D possibly being TRBD1 or TRBD2 (5 bases each). Germline V gene sequence: CDR1 SGHAT, CDR2 FQNNGV. The germline V and J ends were trimmed by 5 bases and 4 bases, with 12 bases remaining between them. CDR3 size: 13 residues.

The sample holds many counts of this clonotype. This chain joins TRBV2 and TRBJ2-7; TRBD2 matches at 8 bases. Germline CDR1 is SNHLY and CDR2 is FYNNEI. The junction had 10 bases not matched to a gene; V was cut back by 9 bases and J by 6 bases. The CDR3 runs 13 residues. Here the CDR3 reads CARGGPREGEQYF. DNA of the CDR3: TGTGCCAGAGGAGGACCCCGGGAGGGCGAGCAGTACTTC. The full variable domain, completed using reference TRBV2 and TRBJ2-7, is EPEVTQTPSHQVTQMGQEVILRCVPISNHLYFYWYRQILGQKVEFLVSFYNNEISEKSEIFDDQFSVERPDGSNFTLKIRSTKLEDSAMYFCARGGPREGEQYFGPGTRLTVT.

This clonotype was counted between two and nine times. This chain uses TRBV27 with TRBJ2-7; 8 bases are a match to TRBD1. The CDR3 runs to 15 residues. V shed 4 bases and J 4 bases; nucleotides not matched to a gene: 9. Germline lookup yields CDR1 MNHEY and CDR2 SMNVEV (reference sequence). This CDR3 reads CASSYWTGPGYEQYF. CDR3 sequence (DNA): TGTGCCAGCAGTTACTGGACAGGGCCAGGTTACGAGCAGTACTTC.

The CDR3 DNA is TGCGCCAGCAGCTTAAGACTAGCGGGCGTCTCCTACAATGAGCAGTTCTTC. The encoded protein is CASSLRLAGVSYNEQFF. The chain combines TRBV5-1 with TRBJ2-1, with 10 bases aligning to TRBD2. With 2 bases clipped from V and 0 bases from J, the junction kept 5 bases outside the gene matches. Germline V lookup: CDR1 SGHRS, CDR2 YFSETQ. The CDR3 length is 17 residues. The variable domain in full, with the rest retrieved from reference TRBV5-1 and TRBJ2-1, is KAGVTQTPRYLIKTRGQQVTLSCSPISGHRSVSWYQQTPGQGLQFLFEYFSETQRNKGNFPGRFSGRQFSNSRSEMNVSTLELGDSALYLCASSLRLAGVSYNEQFFGPGTRLTVL.